This T cell receptor beta chain comes out of a study of follicular helper T cells after annual influenza vaccination. Study observations and caveats: Day 7 ICOS+CD38+ clones later appeared mostly in ICOS-CD38- cTfh.

As to time point: 2014-2015 season, 7 days after vaccination. No donor had influenza vaccine in the prior 6 months; all lived in the community. ICOS+CD38+ and ICOS-CD38- fractions were sorted from non-naive CD4+CXCR5+PD-1+ cells. Remarks on this clone: Antigen specificity is unknown.

Sequencing of TCRB used Survey level resolution. The table came from immunoSEQ multiplex PCR; TCRdb's copy has only in-frame clones and leaves some out. Of several thousand clones listed, over 65% were seen once; the top ten hold 1.5% to 2%. Germline V gene sequence: CDR1 LGHNA, CDR2 YSLEER. The V gene lost 0 bases and the J gene lost 0 bases, with 2 bases spanning the gap. This CDR3 has 13 amino acids. The sample in question was CXCR5+ CD38- circulating T follicular helper cells from blood, obtained 7 days after influenza vaccination. Subset here: circulating Tfh, non-naive CD4+CXCR5+PD-1+ (ICOS+CD38+ or ICOS-CD38-). The chain combines TRBV4-3 with TRBJ1-1; D is ambiguous. The TCR comes from an adult who received the influenza vaccine. CDR3 in DNA: TGCGCCAGCAGCCAAGAATTGAACACTGAAGCTTTCTTT. Residues: CASSQELNTEAFF.